The source of this T cell receptor (beta chain) is a study of OX40 agonist ivuxolimab in advanced cancers. The wider study: Hepatocellular carcinoma, melanoma, renal cell or head and neck cancer was diagnosed in the dose-escalation patients. The dose-escalation cohort was over 65% male, with a mean age of around 54 years, ranging about 23 to 90.

Only in-frame clones appear in the TCRdb table, and some are missing; sequencing was by immunoSEQ multiplex PCR. The sample records just over 90,000 clones, 92% being singletons. General study findings and limits: Clonal expansion from baseline to week 6 occurred in both CD4+ and CD8+ T cells.

The table lists this clone with a count of one. What it binds is unknown. This CDR3 is built from 16 residues. Losses at the gene ends were 1 base for V and 1 base for J; bases not matched to a gene: 3. Germline V CDR1 and CDR2: MGHRA, YSYEKL. The source was CD4+ or CD8+ T cells sorted from blood, collected in a trial of the OX40 agonist ivuxolimab. The receptor was isolated from an adult with an advanced solid tumor such as melanoma, head and neck, liver or kidney cancer. The V call is TRBV4-1, the J call TRBJ2-2; the match to TRBD2 covers 7 bases. The CDR3 loop is CASSQGGGGNTGELFF. The CDR3 DNA follows: TGCGCCAGCAGCCAAGGGGGCGGGGGGAACACCGGGGAGCTGTTTTTT.